One sample yielded the 31 T cell receptor beta chains listed below, sequenced in a study of CD8 T cells in Susac syndrome. An input of about 0.45 to 1 ug of RNA was subjected to reverse transcription using random hexamers. MiXCR, applied by TCRdb to the immunoSEQ multiplex PCR reads, yields one record per CDR3 protein. The table shows roughly 140,000 distinct CDR3 sequences, with less than 97% occurring only once. Material: CD8+ T cells from PBMCs. The receptors originated from a human donor with multiple sclerosis.

V is TRBV30 and J is TRBJ2-7, with a possible D match to TRBD2 (5 bases). The CDR3 runs 14 residues. CDR1 and CDR2 (germline): GTSNPN, SVGIG (reference sequence). V lost 0 bases and J 2 bases, leaving 11 bases between the germline ends. CDR3 protein: CAWSVQVGAYEQYF. In DNA form, the CDR3 reads TGTGCCTGGAGTGTCCAGGTGGGAGCCTACGAGCAGTACTTC.

This clonotype was observed a few times. The chain recombines TRBV30 with TRBJ1-2; D not resolved. The V gene lost 2 bases and the J gene lost 4 bases, with 8 bases spanning the gap. Germline loops: CDR1 GTSNPN, CDR2 SVGIG (reference sequence). The CDR3 has 12 residues. The CDR3 bases are TGTGCCTGGAGTCCCACGGGCTATGGCTACACCTTC. Protein sequence: CAWSPTGYGYTF.

The V and J genes are TRBV6-1 and TRBJ1-5, with 8 bases identical to TRBD1. CDR1 is MNHNS, CDR2 SASEGT, per germline. The CDR3 runs 15 residues. Trimming removed 6 bases from V and 6 bases from J; junction bases left unmatched: 10. Written as DNA, the CDR3 is TGTGCCAGCAGCCCCGGGGGAACAGGGGGTCAGCCCCAGCATTTT. Amino acids: CASSPGGTGGQPQHF.

J is TRBJ2-3 and V is TRBV20-1; D is undetermined. Between the trimmed V and J ends, which lost 5 bases and 0 bases, there was a span of 12 bases. Germline V gene sequence: CDR1 DFQATT, CDR2 SNEGSKA (reference sequence). CDR3 size: 14 residues. This chain's CDR3 is CSAAHKASTDTQYF. Here the CDR3 DNA reads TGCAGTGCTGCTCATAAGGCTAGCACAGATACGCAGTATTTT.

The J gene is TRBJ2-1, the V gene TRBV30; D is uncertain. CDR1 is GTSNPN and CDR2 is SVGIG in the germline V gene (reference sequence). The CDR3 covers 12 residues. V was clipped by 0 bases and J by 7 bases, with 7 bases between them. This CDR3 is CAWSVHINEQFF. Here the CDR3 DNA reads TGTGCCTGGAGTGTACACATAAATGAGCAGTTCTTC.

The V and J genes are TRBV5-6 and TRBJ2-5; D might be TRBD2 (6 bases). V was trimmed by 1 base and J by 5 bases, leaving 12 bases between them. This CDR3 contains 14 residues. Per the germline V gene, CDR1 is SGHDT and CDR2 is YYEEEE. The CDR3 DNA follows: TGTGCCAGCAGCTTGAAGGGAGGATGGGAGACCCAGTACTTC. This encodes CASSLKGGWETQYF.

This clonotype was observed a few times. For the CDR3, the DNA is TGTGCCTCGCAGGGCGGATACAATGAGCAGTTCTTC. It specifies CASQGGYNEQFF. The J gene is TRBJ2-1, the V gene TRBV30, with a weak D call TRBD1 (5 bases). Germline-derived CDR1 and CDR2 are GTSNPN and SVGIG (reference sequence). CDR3 length: 12 amino acids. The V end lost 7 bases, the J end lost 4 bases, and 11 bases lay between the germline ends.

The rearrangement uses TRBV29-1 and TRBJ1-1; D call uncertain. From germline, CDR1 is SQVTM and CDR2 ANQGSEA. Trimming took 3 bases from V and 4 from J, leaving 6 bases between them. The CDR3 loop spans 11 amino acids. The CDR3 DNA reads as TGCAGCGTTGATCTGGGCACTGAAGCTTTCTTT. Amino acid sequence: CSVDLGTEAFF.

The gene calls are TRBV3-1 and TRBJ2-1; 9 bases align to TRBD1. CDR3 length equals 14 residues. The ends lost 3 bases at V and 7 bases at J; junction bases unmatched: 4. Germline V lookup: CDR1 LGHDT, CDR2 YNNKEL (reference sequence). DNA for the CDR3: TGTGCCAGCAGCCAGGGGACAGGGTTGAATGAGCAGTTCTTC. This translates into CASSQGTGLNEQFF.

V is TRBV5-6 and J is TRBJ2-7; D unclear. The germline CDR1 and CDR2 sequences are SGHDT and YYEEEE. The CDR3 has 14 residues. Trimming cost V 5 bases and J 7 bases, with 19 bases left between them. CDR3: CASSSAGLDREQYF. The CDR3 DNA reads as TGTGCCAGCAGTTCCGCCGGGCTCGATAGGGAGCAGTACTTC.

V gene TRBV29-1 combines with J gene TRBJ2-5; D perhaps matches TRBD1 (5 bases). Between the trimmed V and J ends, which lost 3 bases and 7 bases, there was a span of 21 bases. The length of the CDR3 is 15 residues. CDR1 SQVTM and CDR2 ANQGSEA come from the germline V gene. The chain's CDR3 is CSVDLDPRQRWTQYF. CDR3 DNA: TGCAGCGTTGACCTCGACCCCAGACAGCGCTGGACCCAGTACTTC.

This clonotype was counted a single time. The rearrangement links TRBV14 to TRBJ2-1; 8 nucleotides match TRBD1. This CDR3 contains 15 residues. V shed 0 bases, J shed 6 bases, and the junction held 4 bases outside the gene matches. Germline CDR1 is SGHDN and CDR2 is FVKESK. The CDR3 nucleotides read TGTGCCAGCAGCCAAGATCTCAGGGGGCGCAATGAGCAGTTCTTC. It specifies CASSQDLRGRNEQFF.

The chain has TRBV9 and TRBJ2-2, with D perhaps given as TRBD1 or TRBD2 (6 bases each). The V end lost 1 base, the J end lost 2 bases, and 12 bases lay between the germline ends. The CDR3 extends over 16 amino acids. Per germline, CDR1 SGDLS and CDR2 YYNGEE. The CDR3 nucleotides read TGTGCCAGCAGCGTACCGAGGGGGGATAACACCGGGGAGCTGTTTTTT. This translates into CASSVPRGDNTGELFF.

The V call is TRBV30, the J call TRBJ1-2, with D unresolved. Between the trimmed V and J ends, which lost 1 base and 7 bases, there was a span of 10 bases. CDR3 length equals 12 residues. The V gene's germline CDR1 is GTSNPN and CDR2 SVGIG (reference sequence). CDR3 region: CAWSEGQPGYTF. CDR3 in DNA: TGTGCCTGGAGTGAAGGGCAACCTGGCTACACCTTC.

The V and J genes are TRBV6-4 and TRBJ1-5, with 9 bases aligning to TRBD1. This CDR3 has 14 residues. Per the germline V gene, CDR1 is MRHNA and CDR2 is SNTAGT. With V trimmed by 8 bases and J by 0 bases, 2 bases remained unmatched. Here the CDR3 DNA reads TGTGCCAGCTCACAGGGGGCTAGCAATCAGCCCCAGCATTTT. Amino acids: CASSQGASNQPQHF.

V and J are TRBV7-9 and TRBJ1-2; D not resolved. This CDR3 has 15 amino acids. Looked up from germline, CDR1 is SEHNR and CDR2 is FQNEAQ (reference sequence). V lost 5 bases and J 4 bases, leaving 17 bases between the germline ends. Here the CDR3 reads CASSPILDISYGYTF. Written as DNA, the CDR3 is TGTGCCAGCAGCCCAATCCTAGACATAAGCTATGGCTACACCTTC.

The chain links TRBV29-1 to TRBJ1-2, with a weak D call TRBD1 (5 bases). The germline V and J ends were trimmed by 5 bases and 2 bases, with 15 bases remaining between them. The germline V gene has CDR1 SQVTM and CDR2 ANQGSEA. The CDR3 is 14 amino acids. CDR3 nucleotide sequence: TGCAGCGTTTTAACAGGCCAAACGAACTATGGCTACACCTTC. Its translation: CSVLTGQTNYGYTF.

The genes are TRBV20-1 and TRBJ2-7; D is perhaps TRBD2 (6 bases). The CDR3 sequence is 14 residues long. Germline CDR1 reads DFQATT; CDR2 reads SNEGSKA (reference sequence). The ends were cut back, 0 bases at V and 5 bases at J, with 14 bases in the middle. The CDR3 here is CSAREPGVGHEQYV. The CDR3 DNA sequence: TGCAGTGCTAGAGAGCCGGGAGTCGGTCACGAGCAGTACGTC.

This chain connects TRBV3-1 to TRBJ2-7; D tentatively fits TRBD1 or TRBD2 (5 bases each). Germline V CDR1 and CDR2: LGHDT, YNNKEL (reference sequence). The CDR3 totals 15 residues. Trimming pared 5 bases from V and 2 bases from J, leaving 16 bases between. The CDR3, as DNA: TGTGCCAGCAGCAACACCGGGACCGAGCCCTACGAGCAGTACGTC. Its translation: CASSNTGTEPYEQYV.

J is TRBJ2-7 and V is TRBV5-6, with D unclear. This CDR3 contains 13 residues. Germline assignment: CDR1 SGHDT and CDR2 YYEEEE. V lost 3 bases and J 3 bases, leaving 10 bases between the germline ends. CDR3 bases: TGTGCCAGCAGCTACCCGGACGGCTACGAGCAGTACGTC. It specifies CASSYPDGYEQYV.

The rearrangement joins TRBV29-1 to TRBJ1-2, with a possible D match to TRBD1 (5 bases). From germline, CDR1 is SQVTM and CDR2 ANQGSEA. Trimming removed 5 bases at V and 5 bases at J, with 12 bases between. This CDR3 is 12 amino acids long. The CDR3 loop reads CSVPSGGYGYTF. As DNA, the CDR3 is TGCAGCGTTCCCTCCGGGGGGTATGGCTACACCTTC.

The rearrangement links TRBV6-1 to TRBJ2-1, with 8 bases aligning to TRBD2. Germline V gives CDR1 MNHNS, CDR2 SASEGT. V lost 5 bases and J lost 7; bases outside the gene matches: 16. The CDR3 is 17 residues long. CDR3 DNA sequence: TGTGCCAGCAGTCCCGGACTAGCTAAGCCGGTGTGGAATGAGCAGTTCTTC. As protein: CASSPGLAKPVWNEQFF.

This clonotype showed up just once. Germline is not matched at one junction end, which may reflect a read error. The chain recombines TRBV12-3 or TRBV12-4 with TRBJ2-5; D may match TRBD1 or TRBD2 (5 bases each). The CDR3 runs to 15 residues. The CDR3 DNA reads as TGTGCCAGCAGCTTAGCGCAGGGCCCCGGGGAGACCCAGTACTTC. Translation: CASSLAQGPGETQYF.

CDR3: CASSQDAAQLEGYTF. The CDR3 coding sequence is TGCGCCAGCAGCCAAGACGCCGCCCAACTTGAAGGCTACACCTTC. The genes are TRBV4-1 and TRBJ1-2; D remains unclear. V lost 0 bases and J 8 bases, leaving 16 bases between the germline ends. Germline-derived CDR1 and CDR2 are MGHRA and YSYEKL. CDR3 length equals 15 residues.

The rearrangement joins TRBV29-1 to TRBJ1-2; unclear D gene. The CDR3 is 14 amino acids. Germline loops: CDR1 SQVTM, CDR2 ANQGSEA. V shed 0 bases and J shed 2 bases, with 10 bases lying between them. This CDR3 reads CSVEDRRVNYGYTF. CDR3 DNA: TGCAGCGTTGAAGATCGCCGGGTAAACTATGGCTACACCTTC.

The chain joins TRBV25-1 to TRBJ2-1; 9 bases align to TRBD1. The junction had 7 bases not matched to a gene; V was cut back by 8 bases and J by 2 bases. The CDR3 extends over 15 amino acids. The V gene's germline CDR1 is MGHDK and CDR2 SYGVNS. CDR3 region: CASGGRDRAYNEQFF. The CDR3 DNA reads TGTGCCAGCGGGGGACGGGACAGGGCCTACAATGAGCAGTTCTTC.

The CDR3 DNA is TGTGCCAGCAGCCGGGACGGTGGGAACGAGCAGTACTTC. It specifies CASSRDGGNEQYF. The V and J genes are TRBV13 and TRBJ2-7; D tentatively fits TRBD1 or TRBD2 (5 bases each). The CDR3 consists of 13 residues. Per the germline V gene, CDR1 is PRHDT and CDR2 is FYEKMQ (reference sequence). Trimming shortened V by 5 bases and J by 5 bases, and 13 bases separated the two germline ends.

The CDR3 DNA follows: TGTGCCAGCACCATACGGATGGGGGGCTACGAGCAGTACTTC. It yields the protein CASTIRMGGYEQYF. The chain has TRBV6-5 and TRBJ2-7; a weak D match, TRBD2 (6 bases). CDR3 length: 14 residues. V shed 7 bases and J shed 3 bases, with 16 bases lying between them. Germline assignment: CDR1 MNHEY and CDR2 SVGAGI.

V usage is TRBV27 and J usage is TRBJ2-3; perhaps TRBD2 as D (6 bases). The CDR3 extends over 14 amino acids. V was cut by 8 bases and J by 6 bases, with 18 bases left in between. Germline V gives CDR1 MNHEY, CDR2 SMNVEV (reference sequence). The CDR3 loop is CASCGPGLTDTQYF. For the CDR3, the DNA is TGTGCCAGCTGCGGACCGGGACTGACGGATACGCAGTATTTT.

The rearrangement joins TRBV3-1 to TRBJ2-7; D gene ambiguous. The length of the CDR3 is 13 residues. Germline-derived CDR1 and CDR2 are LGHDT and YNNKEL (reference sequence). Trimming cost V 4 bases and J 3 bases, with 10 bases left between them. CDR3 amino acids: CASSPPSSYEQYF. The CDR3 DNA reads as TGTGCCAGCAGCCCCCCTTCTAGCTACGAGCAGTACTTC.

V and J are TRBV6-2 or TRBV6-3 and TRBJ1-1; no definite D call. Germline-derived CDR1 and CDR2 are MNHEY and SVGEGT. This CDR3 contains 14 residues. V gave up 7 bases and J gave up 6 bases, with 18 bases separating them. CDR3 bases: TGTGCCAGCAAGGAAGGGAAGGTTCTCCCTGAAGCTTTCTTT. It codes for CASKEGKVLPEAFF.